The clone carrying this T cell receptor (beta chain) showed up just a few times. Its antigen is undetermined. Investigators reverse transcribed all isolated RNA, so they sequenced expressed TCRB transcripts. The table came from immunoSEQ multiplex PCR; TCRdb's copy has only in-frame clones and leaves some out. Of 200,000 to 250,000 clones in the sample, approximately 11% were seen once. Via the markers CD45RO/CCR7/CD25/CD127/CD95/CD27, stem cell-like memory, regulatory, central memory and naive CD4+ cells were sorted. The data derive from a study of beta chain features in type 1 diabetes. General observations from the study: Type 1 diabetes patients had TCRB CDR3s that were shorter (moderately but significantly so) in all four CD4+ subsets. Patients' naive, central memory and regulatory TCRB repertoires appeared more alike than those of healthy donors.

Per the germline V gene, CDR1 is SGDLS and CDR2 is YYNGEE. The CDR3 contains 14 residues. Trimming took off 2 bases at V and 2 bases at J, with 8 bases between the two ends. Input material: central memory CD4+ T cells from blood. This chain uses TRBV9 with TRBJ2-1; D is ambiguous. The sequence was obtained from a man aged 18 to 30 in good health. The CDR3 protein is CASSVEAAYNEQFF. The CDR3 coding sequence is TGTGCCAGCAGCGTTGAGGCAGCCTACAATGAGCAGTTCTTC.